A single sample is the source of the 19 T cell receptor beta chains below, sequenced in a study of T cell responses to AZD1222 COVID-19 vaccine. Clones were sequenced by immunoSEQ multiplex PCR, and TCRdb holds only the in-frame ones, with some missing. The table shows over 95,000 clones, with about 89% occurring only once. The starting material was peripheral blood, obtained on day 0 of AZD1222 vaccination. The receptors here all came from an adult in good health.

J is TRBJ1-2 and V is TRBV25-1, with 10 bases fitting TRBD1. Germline values: CDR1 MGHDK, CDR2 SYGVNS. J was trimmed by 4 bases and V by 6 bases; bases with no gene match: 11. The CDR3 has 16 residues. The CDR3 DNA reads as TGTGCCAGCAGCAGACAGGGGGCCAAGCCGATCTATGGCTACACCTTC. Translated: CASSRQGAKPIYGYTF.

The genes are TRBV19 and TRBJ2-7, with D uncertain. The V and J ends lost 1 base and 6 bases respectively, with 10 bases between them. Germline CDR1 is LNHDA and CDR2 is SQIVND (reference sequence). The CDR3 contains 13 residues. The CDR3 here is CASSIVTSGEQYF. CDR3 nucleotides: TGTGCCAGTAGTATAGTCACATCGGGCGAGCAGTACTTC.

The rearrangement joins TRBV27 to TRBJ1-2, with D perhaps TRBD1 (5 bases). V was pared by 3 bases and J by 4 bases, with 9 bases between. The length of the CDR3 is 13 residues. The germline V gene encodes CDR1 MNHEY and CDR2 SMNVEV (reference sequence). The CDR3 region is CASSLGRSYGYTF. CDR3 nucleotide sequence: TGTGCCAGCAGTTTGGGGCGGTCCTATGGCTACACCTTC.

This clone has a single count. The chain links TRBV6-2 or TRBV6-3 to TRBJ1-3; D might be TRBD1 (6 bases). The CDR3 runs to 16 residues. CDR1 MNHEY and CDR2 SVGEGT come from the germline V gene. Trimming removed 0 bases at V and 0 bases at J, with 9 bases between. CDR3 sequence (DNA): TGTGCCAGCAGTTACTCAACAGGGAGCTCTGGAAACACCATATATTTT. Encoded protein: CASSYSTGSSGNTIYF.

The CDR3 DNA reads as TGTGCCAGCTCACCACTGTGGGGTCAAGAGACCCAGTACTTC. It yields the protein CASSPLWGQETQYF. The chain links TRBV18 to TRBJ2-5; D ambiguous. Deletions cut 1 base from V and 2 bases from J, with 8 bases between. The length of the CDR3 is 14 residues. The V gene's germline CDR1 is KGHSH and CDR2 LQKENI.

This clone was recorded many times. This chain joins TRBV5-4 and TRBJ1-1, with a weak D call TRBD1 (5 bases). V was cut by 4 bases and J by 1 base, with 14 bases left in between. Germline V gene lookup returns CDR1 SGHNT and CDR2 YYREEE (reference sequence). This CDR3 has 15 amino acids. CDR3 sequence: CASSGIPGQNTEAFF. The DNA for the CDR3 is TGTGCCAGCAGCGGAATTCCAGGGCAGAACACTGAAGCTTTCTTT.

The rearrangement joins TRBV3-1 (or the pseudogene TRBV3-2) to TRBJ1-5; TRBD1 aligns across 7 bases. The CDR3 has 16 amino acids. The germline CDR1 and CDR2 sequences are LGHDT and YNNKEL (reference sequence). Trimming took 6 bases from V and 6 from J; bases not matched to a gene: 14. CDR3 in DNA: TGTGCCAGCAGACGCCGCAAAGGGGGCGGGAGTCAGCCCCAGCATTTT. This sequence encodes CASRRRKGGGSQPQHF.

The CDR3 sequence: CASSLEGTEYNEQFF. Here the CDR3 DNA reads TGTGCCAGCAGCTTAGAAGGGACGGAATACAATGAGCAGTTCTTC. This rearrangement joins TRBV11-3 to TRBJ2-1; either TRBD1 or TRBD2 may fit D (5 bases each). V was trimmed by 0 bases and J by 4 bases, leaving 10 bases between them. The CDR3 length is 15 residues. Germline loops: CDR1 SGHNT, CDR2 YENEEA.

This clone was recorded only once. The rearrangement uses TRBV29-1 and TRBJ2-5; 13 nucleotides align to TRBD2. Germline assignment: CDR1 SQVTM and CDR2 ANQGSEA. Trimming cost V 6 bases and J 0 bases; bases outside gene matches: 4. The CDR3 runs to 15 residues. The CDR3 region is CSVGTSGVYQETQYF. The CDR3 coding sequence is TGCAGCGTCGGGACTAGCGGGGTGTACCAAGAGACCCAGTACTTC.

The chain employs TRBV5-4 and TRBJ1-3; D unresolved. V was trimmed by 6 bases and J by 2 bases, leaving 15 bases between them. This CDR3 region has 15 residues. Germline V gene lookup returns CDR1 SGHNT and CDR2 YYREEE (reference sequence). The CDR3 coding sequence is TGTGCCAGCAATTCCCAGACTGAAACTGGAAACACCATATATTTT. It is translated as CASNSQTETGNTIYF.

The CDR3 sequence: CASSMLGPGAGQAQHF. In DNA form, the CDR3 reads TGTGCCAGTAGTATGTTGGGACCCGGAGCGGGACAAGCCCAGCATTTT. J is TRBJ1-5 and V is TRBV19; D is perhaps TRBD1 (6 bases). The CDR3 sequence is 16 residues long. CDR1 LNHDA and CDR2 SQIVND come from the germline V gene (reference sequence). V dropped 3 bases and J dropped 11 bases, with 23 bases sitting between them.

The chain couples TRBV5-1 to TRBJ1-6; D gene ambiguous. CDR1 and CDR2 (germline): SGHRS, YFSETQ. This CDR3 comprises 14 residues. Trimming cost V 0 bases and J 12 bases, with 13 bases left between them. The CDR3 DNA reads TGCGCCAGCAGCTTGGACGGCGCAGCGATACCCCTCCACTTT. It encodes CASSLDGAAIPLHF.

The rearrangement joins TRBV3-1 (or the pseudogene TRBV3-2) to TRBJ1-5; 11 nucleotides align to TRBD1. Losses at the gene ends were 1 base for V and 12 bases for J; bases not matched to a gene: 2. This CDR3 has 13 amino acids. The germline CDR1 and CDR2 sequences are LGHDT and YNNKEL (reference sequence). The DNA of the CDR3 is TGTGCCAGCAGCCAAGGGACAGGGGGCAGCCAGCATTTT. Translating gives CASSQGTGGSQHF.

The V gene is TRBV7-2, the J gene TRBJ2-7, with no clear D. CDR1 SGHTA and CDR2 FQGNSA come from the germline V gene. The germline V and J ends were trimmed by 5 bases and 4 bases, with 12 bases remaining between them. This CDR3 is built from 13 residues. CDR3 loop: CASSPRRFYEQYF. In DNA, the CDR3 is TGTGCCAGCAGCCCGAGAAGGTTTTACGAGCAGTACTTC.

This clone was seen just once. The V call is TRBV18, the J call TRBJ2-5; D is undetermined. This CDR3 comprises 12 residues. The ends were cut back, 3 bases at V and 4 bases at J, with 6 bases in the middle. From germline, CDR1 is KGHSH and CDR2 LQKENI. CDR3 nucleotides: TGTGCCAGCTCACCCTATTCAGAGACCCAGTACTTC. It encodes CASSPYSETQYF.

The chain couples TRBV7-2 to TRBJ1-2; a possible D gene is TRBD1 (5 bases). With 3 bases removed from V and 4 bases from J, the gap between germline ends came to 9 bases. The CDR3 has 13 amino acids. Germline-derived CDR1 and CDR2 are SGHTA and FQGNSA. The CDR3 protein is CASSFQGTYGYTF. CDR3 in DNA: TGTGCCAGCAGCTTTCAGGGAACCTATGGCTACACCTTC.

The chain has TRBV4-1 and TRBJ2-7; TRBD2 is a possible D gene (6 bases). Germline-derived CDR1 and CDR2 are MGHRA and YSYEKL. The length of the CDR3 is 15 residues. The germline V and J ends were trimmed by 4 bases and 2 bases, with 15 bases remaining between them. The CDR3 region has the DNA TGCGCCAGCAGCCCTAGCGAGACGGCCGCCTACGAGCAGTACTTC. Protein product: CASSPSETAAYEQYF.

The rearrangement joins TRBV9 to TRBJ1-3; maybe TRBD1 (5 bases). Trimming removed 4 bases at V and 0 bases at J, with 14 bases between. The CDR3 extends over 16 amino acids. CDR1 and CDR2 (germline): SGDLS, YYNGEE. The CDR3 bases are TGTGCCAGCAGCTTCCGAGACAGTAGCTCTGGAAACACCATATATTTT. Its protein is CASSFRDSSSGNTIYF. The full variable domain, with the rest looked up from reference TRBV9 and TRBJ1-3, is DSGVTQTPKHLITATGQRVTLRCSPRSGDLSVYWYQQSLDQGLQFLIQYYNGEERAKGNILERFSAQQFPDLHSELNLSSLELGDSALYFCASSFRDSSSGNTIYFGEGSWLTVV.

The chain carries TRBV6-2 or TRBV6-3 and TRBJ2-5; weak D call: TRBD2 (6 bases). From germline, CDR1 is MNHEY and CDR2 SVGEGT. The V and J ends lost 2 bases and 1 base respectively, with 14 bases between them. CDR3 size: 16 residues. CDR3 sequence reads: CASSYGASAAQETQYF. Written as DNA, the CDR3 is TGTGCCAGCAGTTACGGGGCTAGCGCCGCCCAAGAGACCCAGTACTTC.